This T cell receptor beta chain was sequenced in a study of blood T cell repertoires in COVID-19. About the study: COVID-19 samples from acute and convalescent phases originated in the United States, Italy and Spain. PBMCs, B-cell-depleted T cells, or T cells provided the cDNA or gDNA that made up the material.

Germline loops: CDR1 LGHDT, CDR2 YNNKEL (reference sequence). The CDR3 is 15 amino acids. V lost 1 base and J lost 8, with 17 bases in between. Original methodology: Amplified reference gene primers provided the basis for estimating nucleated cell counts. Libraries were prepared by immunoSEQ multiplex PCR; TCRdb keeps only in-frame clonotypes and omits some of them. V, J and clone size were drawn from that table, and D and trimming were deduced from the DNA. Of over 130,000 clones in the sample, about 87% were seen once. The origin of this receptor is a human donor with COVID-19, enrolled during active disease. The donor label of this sample is uncertain. Sequencing used peripheral blood. This chain uses TRBV3-1 (or the pseudogene TRBV3-2) with TRBJ1-2; possible D gene TRBD1, 5 bases. The CDR3 coding sequence is TGTGCCAGCAGCCAAGTCCCGGGACGGGGGTTGGGCTACACCTTC. Its translation: CASSQVPGRGLGYTF.